This T cell receptor beta chain was identified during a study of Graves' ophthalmopathy and Graves' hyperthyroidism. Background on the study: In this cohort's terms, stable hyperthyroidism meant no ophthalmopathy by 18 months of follow-up.

Amplified TCR beta CDR3 regions were obtained using RNA transcripts as template. The first round was an RT-PCR with HTBI primers, and the second round was a multiplex PCR. TCRdb called the multiplex PCR reads again in MiXCR, with one record for every CDR3 protein. Seen here are a few hundred thousand distinct CDR3 sequences, 35% to 40% observed once, and the top ten hold 3.5% to 4.5%. The CDR3 extends over 14 amino acids. Germline V gene sequence: CDR1 WSHSY, CDR2 SAAADI. V was shortened by 2 bases and J by 2 bases, with 7 bases between the two germline ends. This clonotype was found many times. This chain uses TRBV10-2 with TRBJ1-3; possibly TRBD1 for D (5 bases). The sequenced sample consisted of peripheral blood or thyroid tissue (not recorded which). The receptor was isolated from an adult man with Graves' hyperthyroidism. The CDR3 DNA sequence: TGCGCCAGCAGTGAGGAGGGGCCTGGAAACACCATATATTTT. Residues: CASSEEGPGNTIYF.